Listed below are T cell receptor beta chains from one sample, sequenced in a study of blood T cells in healthy people across ages. Using its own MiXCR run on the 5' RACE reads, TCRdb lists one record per CDR3 protein. The table lists about 1,000,000 distinct CDR3 sequences, under 45% of them singletons, with around 18% in the top ten. The sequencing sample was made of blood. The receptors come from a woman aged 55-75 years in good health. Both conserved end residues are part of each CDR3. D genes are given only for firm matches. Part of the rows lack a size; the others show once, few, many or a class for expanded clones.

>-|-|TRBJ2-1|TRBV21-1
TGTGCCAGCAGCAACGGAGACTCCGTCAATGAGCAGTTCTTC
CASSNGDSVNEQFF
>-|once|TRBJ2-7|TRBV5-5
TGTGCCAGCAGCGTAACTTGGTCCTACGAGCAGTACTTC
CASSVTWSYEQYF
>TRBD2|-|TRBJ2-1|TRBV7-2
TGTGCCAGCAGCCTCCGGGTAGCGGGAGGAGGGGATGAGCAGTTCTTC
CASSLRVAGGGDEQFF
>-|few|TRBJ2-1|TRBV14
TGTGCCAGCAGCCATTTGGGGCCGAGAAATGAGCAGTTCTTC
CASSHLGPRNEQFF
>TRBD2|-|TRBJ2-1|TRBV7-9
TGTGCCAGCAGCCTCCCGCTAGCGGGAGGTAATGAGCAGTTCTTC
CASSLPLAGGNEQFF
>-|-|TRBJ2-7|TRBV6-2/TRBV6-3
TGTGCCAGCAGCCTTGGACGGGAGCTCAATGAGCAGTACTTC
CASSLGRELNEQYF
>-|-|TRBJ2-3|TRBV9
TGTGCCAGCAGCGCCCAACCCACAGATACGCAGTATTTT
CASSAQPTDTQYF
>-|-|TRBJ2-7|TRBV7-9
TGTGCCAGCAGCTTTGGAGGGTATCCCTACGAGCAGTACTTC
CASSFGGYPYEQYF
>TRBD2|-|TRBJ2-5|TRBV7-8
TGTGCCAGCAGCTTAGTAGCTAGCGGGAGTGGGGGGGAGACCCAGTACTTC
CASSLVASGSGGETQYF
>-|few|TRBJ2-1|TRBV7-9
TGTGCCAGCAGCTCAAGTCAGTCTGGGAATGAGCAGTTCTTC
CASSSSQSGNEQFF
>TRBD1|once|TRBJ1-2|TRBV27
TGTGCCAGCAGACCCTGGGACAGGGGTGGCTACACCTTC
CASRPWDRGGYTF
>-|few|TRBJ2-1|TRBV11-2
TGTGCCAGCACTGAGGGGGATGAGCAGTTCTTC
CASTEGDEQFF
>-|-|TRBJ1-5|TRBV19
TGTGCCAGTAGTATTAACCCAGCCAATCAGCCCCAGCATTTT
CASSINPANQPQHF
>-|-|TRBJ1-2|TRBV25-1
TGTGCCAGCAGTACCGGACCGTACTATGGCTACACCTTC
CASSTGPYYGYTF
>-|-|TRBJ1-2|TRBV5-1
TGCGTCAGCAGCTTGGAGTCCCTCTATGGCTACACCTTC
CVSSLESLYGYTF
>TRBD1|few|TRBJ1-5|TRBV7-2
TGTGCCAGCAGCGTTCGGACAGGGGGCTTTCAGCCCCAGCATTTT
CASSVRTGGFQPQHF
>-|-|TRBJ2-5|TRBV6-2/TRBV6-3
TGTGCCAGACAGTCCTGCCAAGAGACCCAGTACTTC
CARQSCQETQYF
>-|-|TRBJ2-4|TRBV7-9
TGTGCCAGCAGCTTCCCTAGGAGAGAGCAGTACTTC
CASSFPRREQYF
>TRBD1|-|TRBJ2-5|TRBV28
TGTGCCAGCGGCCCGGGACAGGGCCTCCAAGAGACCCAGTACTTC
CASGPGQGLQETQYF
>-|few|TRBJ2-7|TRBV6-5
TGTGCCAGCGGTAGGGTCGGTGCCTACGAGCAGTACTTC
CASGRVGAYEQYF
>-|-|TRBJ2-5|TRBV6-1
TGTGCCAACAGTGAAAGATACCACCCAGGAGAGGGGGAGACCCAGTACTTC
CANSERYHPGEGETQYF
>-|-|TRBJ2-5|TRBV28
TGTACCAGCAGTAGTGATAGGGACTTACAAGAGACCCAGTACTTC
CTSSSDRDLQETQYF
>TRBD2|-|TRBJ2-3|TRBV15
TGTGCCACCAGCAGAGATCGGGCGGGAGGGTTCACAGATACGCAGTATTTT
CATSRDRAGGFTDTQYF
>-|-|TRBJ1-2|TRBV7-8
TGTGCCAGCAGCCCAGGAGGCGGGGGAAACTTTGGCTACACCTTC
CASSPGGGGNFGYTF
>-|-|TRBJ2-7|TRBV20-1
TGCAGTGCTCCCGGACAGACCGAGTATCAGAATGAGCAGTACTTC
CSAPGQTEYQNEQYF
>-|-|TRBJ2-1|TRBV20-1
TGCAGTGCTCCTAGCCGAATTAATGAGCAGTTCTTC
CSAPSRINEQFF
>TRBD2|many|TRBJ2-3|TRBV7-2
TGTGCCAGCAGCACCCCAGCGGGAGGTGTGTTTACAGATACGCAGTATTTT
CASSTPAGGVFTDTQYF
>-|-|TRBJ1-2|TRBV3-1
TGTGCCAGCAGCCAAGATAGGGTGAGAAACTATGGCTACACCTTC
CASSQDRVRNYGYTF
>-|few|TRBJ2-5|TRBV10-3
TGTGCCATCAGTGAGGCTGGTCTCCAAGAGACCCAGTACTTC
CAISEAGLQETQYF
>TRBD1|-|TRBJ2-3|TRBV7-6
TGTGCCAGCAGCTTAGGGGGGACAGGTCTGCGCACAGATACGCAGTATTTT
CASSLGGTGLRTDTQYF
>-|-|TRBJ2-1|TRBV6-1
TGTGCCACCGAGGGGCCCCTTAGCAATGAGCAGTTCTTC
CATEGPLSNEQFF
>TRBD2|-|TRBJ2-7|TRBV20-1
TGCAGTGCTAGAGACCCAGCGGGACCATACGAGGAGTACTTC
CSARDPAGPYEEYF
>-|-|TRBJ2-5|TRBV20-1
TGCAGTGCCCTTCTAGCGATGGAGACCCAGTACTTC
CSALLAMETQYF
>-|-|TRBJ1-5|TRBV5-6
TGTGCCAGCAGCCTAACAGTAGGGGGGGGGCCCCAGCATTTT
CASSLTVGGGPQHF
>-|few|TRBJ1-2|TRBV20-1
TGCAGTGCTAGAGAGGCGGGGGAGTACTATGGCTACACCTTC
CSAREAGEYYGYTF
>TRBD2|few|TRBJ2-7|TRBV7-2
TGTGCCAGCAGCTTAGCGGGCGGGAGTGGGTTCTACGAGCAGTACTTC
CASSLAGGSGFYEQYF
>TRBD2|many|TRBJ2-5|TRBV12-3/TRBV12-4
TGTGCCAGCAGTAGATCCGCTAGCGGCTGGGGGGAGACCCAGTACTTC
CASSRSASGWGETQYF